The clone carrying this TCR beta chain was seen more than once but under ten times. Library preparation (for TCRbeta) was performed with unique molecular identifiers. TCRdb itself ran the PCR reads through MiXCR, one entry per CDR3 protein. The sample lists about 420,000 distinct CDR3 sequences, 15% to 20% seen once, with under 30% in the top ten. The sample is drawn from a study of T-cell reconstitution after alpha-beta-depleted transplantation in children. The CDR3 has 16 amino acids. Germline V gene sequence: CDR1 SGHAT, CDR2 FQNNGV. Trimming stripped 3 bases from V and 1 base from J, with 13 bases between.

This TCR derives from a boy in the first two years of life who had a stem cell transplant for Wiskott-Aldrich syndrome, so the T cells may come from the graft donor. This sequence joins TRBV11-2 and TRBJ2-4; a possible D gene is TRBD1 (6 bases). The sample here was PBMCs, mostly from graft donor cells, taken 360 days after TCRalphabeta/CD19-depleted stem cell transplant. CDR3 loop: CASSLRATGAKNIQYF. The CDR3 nucleotides read TGTGCCAGCAGCTTGAGGGCCACAGGGGCCAAAAACATTCAGTACTTC.